This is a list of T cell receptor beta chains from one sample in a study of T cell responses to AZD1222 COVID-19 vaccine. Some clones are missing from TCRdb's copy, which holds only in-frame ones; the method was immunoSEQ multiplex PCR. This table holds fewer than 75,000 clones, 85% to 95% found once. This specimen consisted of peripheral blood, obtained 28 days after the second dose of the MenACWY control vaccine. These receptors all stem from an adult who received the MenACWY meningococcal vaccine as a control. CDR3s include the opening cysteine and the closing phenylalanine or tryptophan. A D gene is named only where the DNA matches it firmly. Size values are once, few and many counts, or a class for expanded clones, and some rows have none.

v_call	d_call	j_call	clone_size	cdr3_nt	cdr3_aa
TRBV30	-	TRBJ2-7	-	TGTGCCTGGAATCAGGGGCAATACGAGCAGTACTTC	CAWNQGQYEQYF
TRBV9	TRBD1	TRBJ1-1	-	TGTGCCAGCAGCGTAAACACAGGGGGCACTGAAGCTTTCTTT	CASSVNTGGTEAFF
TRBV5-5	-	TRBJ1-2	-	TGTGCCAGCAGCTTGGGGTCTGGGCCCTATGGCTACACCTTC	CASSLGSGPYGYTF
TRBV27	-	TRBJ1-4	-	TGTGTCTCAAAGGCCAGGGCTGCAACTAATGAAAAACTGTTTTTT	CVSKARAATNEKLFF
TRBV28	TRBD1	TRBJ2-7	-	TGTGCCAGCAGTCCGCCGGGACAGCAGTCCACCTACGAGCAGTACTTC	CASSPPGQQSTYEQYF
TRBV28	-	TRBJ2-7	-	TGTGCCAGCAGTTCTCAGACAGGTCCGCAGTACTTC	CASSSQTGPQYF
TRBV5-1	TRBD1	TRBJ1-5	-	TGCGCCAGCAGCTTGGAGACAGGGGAGTCCCCCCAGCATTTT	CASSLETGESPQHF
TRBV12-3/TRBV12-4	-	TRBJ1-6	-	TGTGCCAGCAGTCCTCGAAATAATTCACCCCTCCACTTT	CASSPRNNSPLHF
TRBV19	-	TRBJ2-5	-	TGTGCCAGTAGTATCGTTGGGACACCCCCGACGGAGACCCAGTACTTC	CASSIVGTPPTETQYF
TRBV5-6	TRBD1	TRBJ1-2	-	TGTGCCAGCAGCGATGGGACAGTCTATGGCTACACCTTC	CASSDGTVYGYTF
TRBV24-1	TRBD1	TRBJ2-3	-	TGTGCCACCAGTGACAGGGGGCAGGGTGGAATAGATACGCAGTATTTT	CATSDRGQGGIDTQYF
TRBV7-8	-	TRBJ2-7	-	TGTGCCAGCAGCTCACCGCACGGGCCCTACGAGCAGTACTTC	CASSSPHGPYEQYF
TRBV11-2	TRBD2	TRBJ2-1	-	TGTGCCAGCAGCCTCCTAGCGGGAGATTCTGAGCAGTTCTTC	CASSLLAGDSEQFF
TRBV29-1	-	TRBJ1-3	-	TGCAGCGTTGCGTGGGCCTCTGGAAACACCATATATTTT	CSVAWASGNTIYF
TRBV13	-	TRBJ1-1	medium-sized	TGTGCCAGCAGCTTAGAAGGTCGGACTGAAGCTTTCTTT	CASSLEGRTEAFF
TRBV7-6	-	TRBJ2-7	-	TGTGCCAGCAGCTTAGCCCCGGTCCCTTTGGGCGAGCAGTACTTC	CASSLAPVPLGEQYF
TRBV10-2	TRBD1	TRBJ1-1	-	TGCGCCAGCAGGACAGGGGTGAACACTGAAGCTTTCTTT	CASRTGVNTEAFF
TRBV5-4	TRBD1	TRBJ1-6	-	TGTGCCAGCAGCCCAGGACAGGAATATTCACCCCTCCACTTT	CASSPGQEYSPLHF
TRBV5-1	TRBD1	TRBJ2-2	-	TGCGCCAGCAGCTCGACTCCGGGACAGGGCTCCACCGGGGAGCTGTTTTTT	CASSSTPGQGSTGELFF
TRBV7-2	-	TRBJ1-2	-	TGTGCCAGCAGCTTAAGTTTAGCAGGGGCCGCCGGCGGCTACACCTTC	CASSLSLAGAAGGYTF
TRBV7-8	-	TRBJ1-1	once	TGTGCCAGCAGCTTAGTGGAGGGGACTGAAGCTTTCTTT	CASSLVEGTEAFF
TRBV25-1	-	TRBJ1-5	medium-sized	TGTGCCAGCAGTGAGGTCGGGTCTCAGCCCCAGCATTTT	CASSEVGSQPQHF
TRBV30	-	TRBJ1-1	few	TGTGCCTGGAGGGGACAAAGGGTCGTGTTGGACACTGAAGCTTTCTTT	CAWRGQRVVLDTEAFF
TRBV12-5	-	TRBJ2-2	-	TGTGCTAGTGCCATTGACACCTTCACCGGGGAGCTGTTTTTT	CASAIDTFTGELFF
TRBV19	-	TRBJ1-1	-	TGTGCCAGTAACCCCGGGGCGAGGACTGAAGCTTTCTTT	CASNPGARTEAFF
TRBV5-4	-	TRBJ2-5	-	TGTGCCAGCAGCCCGAACCGGGCCCAGTTGGAGACCCAGTACTTC	CASSPNRAQLETQYF